These T cell receptor beta chains were read from a single sample in a study of CD8 T cells in Susac syndrome. TCRdb recomputed calls from the immunoSEQ multiplex PCR reads with MiXCR, one row per CDR3 protein. This sample has some 170,000 distinct CDR3 sequences, with around 94% found just once. Sequencing was carried out using CD4+ T cells from PBMCs. The receptors here all came from a human donor with Susac syndrome. The CDR3 runs from the conserved cysteine through the conserved F or W. Each record gives: V gene, J gene, CDR3 protein.

TRBV7-2,TRBJ2-2,CASSFGTGEFGELFF
TRBV2,TRBJ1-2,CASSESWGLGGYGYTF
TRBV6-5,TRBJ1-5,CASSYPQTAYSNQPQHF
TRBV2,TRBJ2-1,CASSAEEWNEQFF
TRBV2,TRBJ1-5,CASSEGISYSNQPQHF
TRBV18,TRBJ2-3,CASSPDGLPTDTQYF
TRBV7-9,TRBJ1-2,CASSLNQGDGYTF
TRBV20-1,TRBJ2-7,CSAENLAGGSYEQYF
TRBV9,TRBJ1-1,CASSVLQGGTEAFF
TRBV29-1,TRBJ2-1,CSAGTSGGYNEQFF
TRBV3-1,TRBJ2-1,CASSQVGAISFNEQFF
TRBV7-2,TRBJ2-2,CASSLEGGRGTGELFF
TRBV11-2,TRBJ2-7,CASSLTGTYEQYF
TRBV20-1,TRBJ2-5,CSAHRDTQETQYF
TRBV9,TRBJ2-5,CASSVNSQQTQYF
TRBV19,TRBJ2-7,CASSNRQEQYF
TRBV29-1,TRBJ2-1,CSVDGTGYNEQFF
TRBV28,TRBJ2-3,CASSFGTSGKTDTQYF
TRBV20-1,TRBJ2-1,CSADRYSYNEQFF
TRBV29-1,TRBJ2-5,CSVVRTDLQETQYF
TRBV7-6,TRBJ1-3,CASSPLGVEVGNTIYF
TRBV9,TRBJ2-2,CASSERGGAAGTGELFF
TRBV30,TRBJ1-1,CAWSAPGHPKRNTEAFF
TRBV20-1,TRBJ2-3,CSAEDRGTDTQYF
TRBV6-5,TRBJ2-5,CASSWGAGRETQYF
TRBV10-3,TRBJ1-2,CAISAGQGDGYTF
TRBV23-1,TRBJ2-7,CASSRGTLQSGPYF
TRBV6-2/TRBV6-3,TRBJ1-2,CASSYPLTGRYGYTF
TRBV10-3,TRBJ2-6,CAISERDRVLSGANVLTF
TRBV7-2,TRBJ2-7,CASSLRLAGENEQYF
TRBV2,TRBJ2-2,CASSEEKTLENTGELFF
TRBV18,TRBJ1-1,CASSTRQGTEAFF
TRBV5-4,TRBJ1-2,CASSLEGSRGYTF